This TCR beta chain comes out of a study of spatial heterogeneity in lung cancer. Study-wide results and limits: Follow-up blood showed ubiquitous expanded tumor TCRs less than blood at resection did.

This clonotype was counted only a few times. Its target is not known. The CDR3 consists of 15 residues. V shed 0 bases, J shed 5 bases, and the junction held 3 bases outside the gene matches. Germline V gene sequence: CDR1 SGDLS, CDR2 YYNGEE. TCR cDNA molecules each had a unique molecular identifier. TCRdb re-analysed the 5' RACE reads in MiXCR, keeping a single row per CDR3 protein. The data contain tens of thousands of distinct CDR3 sequences, around 4.3% of them singletons. The time point: sample taken at primary tumor resection. Donation came from some 73 patients with untreated early-stage non-small cell lung cancer. Whole RNA from tumor, nontumor lung or frozen PBMC was sequenced unsorted.

This sample comprised PBMCs, obtained at surgery. This receptor was identified in a male donor with early-stage non-small cell lung cancer. The chain uses TRBV9 and TRBJ2-3, with 10 bases that match TRBD2. The CDR3 nucleotides are TGTGCCAGCAGCGTAGGAGCTAGCGGGGGAGATACGCAGTATTTT. It yields the protein CASSVGASGGDTQYF.